The next 32 T cell receptor beta chains were all read from a single sample in a study of patients and donors after allogeneic stem cell transplantation. MiXCR, run by TCRdb on the RT-PCR reads, gives a single entry per CDR3 protein. The repertoire holds a few hundred thousand distinct CDR3 sequences, with around 40% as singletons. The sample comprised blood, either unsorted or a sorted T cell fraction (not recorded which). These TCRs come from a human donor who was either an allogeneic HSCT recipient or a stem cell or donor lymphocyte infusion donor (not recorded which). It is not recorded whose cells these are; they may come from a transplant donor.

At least ten counts were recorded for this clonotype. The CDR3 bases are TGTGCCATCAGTGGGATCTACAATGAGCAGTTCTTC. Translating gives CAISGIYNEQFF. This chain joins TRBV10-3 and TRBJ2-1; D gene uncertain. V lost 4 bases, J lost 3 bases, and 4 bases lay in between. In germline, CDR1 is ENHRY, CDR2 SYGVKD. This CDR3 is built from 12 residues.

This clonotype was counted a few times. The rearrangement links TRBV27 to TRBJ2-3; weak D call: TRBD1 (6 bases). V lost 8 bases to trimming and J lost 6 bases, with 15 bases between them. Germline assignment: CDR1 MNHEY and CDR2 SMNVEV (reference sequence). This CDR3 comprises 13 residues. The CDR3: CASAHRVLDTQYF. The CDR3 DNA is TGTGCCAGCGCACACAGGGTACTGGATACGCAGTATTTT.

The chain uses TRBV20-1 and TRBJ2-7; 7 bases map to TRBD2. CDR1 DFQATT and CDR2 SNEGSKA come from the germline V gene (reference sequence). Unmatched junction bases numbered 6, after V lost 3 bases and J lost 4 bases. This CDR3 is built from 13 residues. The CDR3 DNA reads TGCAGTGCTAGTGGTACTAGCGCGTACGAGCAGTACTTC. Translating gives CSASGTSAYEQYF.

The genes are TRBV5-1 and TRBJ1-6; 8 bases agree with TRBD1. This CDR3 has 15 residues. The trim removed 4 bases at V and 2 bases at J, leaving 2 bases unmatched. Germline assignment: CDR1 SGHRS and CDR2 YFSETQ. CDR3 sequence: CASSPGGTYNSPLHF. CDR3 DNA sequence: TGCGCCAGCAGCCCAGGGGGCACCTATAATTCACCCCTCCACTTT.

Only one count was recorded for this clonotype. This chain joins TRBV20-1 and TRBJ2-3; D gene unclear. Germline CDR1 reads DFQATT; CDR2 reads SNEGSKA (reference sequence). This CDR3 comprises 15 residues. V lost 3 bases to trimming and J lost 1 base, with 14 bases between them. DNA of the CDR3: TGCAGTGCTAGGGTCTCCGGCCGCGGCACAGATACGCAGTATTTT. Protein: CSARVSGRGTDTQYF.

The chain combines TRBV11-3 with TRBJ2-2; D call uncertain. CDR1 and CDR2 from the germline V gene are SGHNT and YENEEA. Trimming took off 1 base at V and 6 bases at J, with 9 bases between the two ends. The CDR3 extends over 14 amino acids. CDR3 protein: CASSLVSASGELFF. The CDR3 DNA follows: TGTGCCAGCAGCTTAGTCTCGGCGTCCGGGGAGCTGTTTTTT. Variable domain in full (rest from reference TRBV11-3 and TRBJ2-2): EAGVVQSPRYKIIEKKQPVAFWCNPISGHNTLYWYLQNLGQGPELLIRYENEEAVDDSQLPKDRFSAERLKGVDSTLKIQPAELGDSAVYLCASSLVSASGELFFGEGSRLTVL.

This clonotype was picked up a small number of times. The J gene is TRBJ1-5, the V gene TRBV5-5, with 7 bases identical to TRBD1. The CDR3 runs 14 residues. V lost 4 bases to trimming and J lost 9 bases; unmatched junction nucleotides: 10. The germline V gene has CDR1 SGHKS and CDR2 YYEKEE (reference sequence). CDR3 in amino acids: CASSVDRAIGPQHF. CDR3 nucleotide sequence: TGTGCCAGCAGCGTCGACAGGGCGATTGGGCCCCAGCATTTT.

This chain joins TRBV29-1 and TRBJ1-4; D call uncertain. This CDR3 has 12 amino acids. Germline CDR1 is SQVTM and CDR2 is ANQGSEA. Trimming stripped 3 bases from V and 8 bases from J, with 10 bases between. CDR3 region: CSVEEIGEKLFF. In DNA, the CDR3 is TGCAGCGTTGAGGAAATTGGCGAAAAACTGTTTTTT.

V usage is TRBV29-1 and J usage is TRBJ1-2; maybe TRBD1 (6 bases). This CDR3 region has 14 residues. V lost 0 bases and J lost 1, with 9 bases in between. CDR1 SQVTM and CDR2 ANQGSEA come from the germline V gene. The CDR3 nucleotides read TGCAGCGTTGAAGATCCAGGGGTTAACTATGGCTACACCTTC. Translating it yields CSVEDPGVNYGYTF.

The rearrangement joins TRBV6-2 or TRBV6-3 to TRBJ1-5, with D perhaps matching TRBD1 (5 bases). The CDR3 is 17 residues long. CDR1 and CDR2 (germline): MNHEY, SVGEGT. V gave up 0 bases and J gave up 7 bases, with 19 bases separating them. CDR3 region: CASSYSPWGETGQPQHF. In DNA, the CDR3 is TGTGCCAGCAGTTACTCGCCGTGGGGCGAAACGGGGCAGCCCCAGCATTTT.

The V call is TRBV20-1, the J call TRBJ2-4; the D gene could be TRBD1 or TRBD2 (5 bases each). Germline V gene lookup returns CDR1 DFQATT and CDR2 SNEGSKA (reference sequence). This CDR3 contains 16 residues. The V end lost 0 bases, the J end lost 0 bases, and 12 bases lay between the germline ends. As DNA, the CDR3 is TGCAGTGCTAGAGATCCGGGGCCAATAGCCAAAAACATTCAGTACTTC. Translation: CSARDPGPIAKNIQYF.

The chain uses TRBV11-1 and TRBJ2-1, with D tentatively TRBD1 (6 bases). Trimming removed 2 bases from V and 6 bases from J, with 14 bases in between. This CDR3 is 15 amino acids long. Looked up from germline, CDR1 is SGHAT and CDR2 is FQDESV (reference sequence). For the CDR3, the DNA is TGTGCCAGCAGCTTAAGGGGGACACTAGTCAATGAGCAGTTCTTC. This codes for CASSLRGTLVNEQFF.

V usage is TRBV20-1 and J usage is TRBJ1-2; D is unresolved. The CDR3 covers 12 residues. V lost 5 bases, J lost 3 bases, and 10 bases lay in between. Germline CDR1 is DFQATT and CDR2 is SNEGSKA (reference sequence). The CDR3 DNA follows: TGCAGTGCTCACAATCGGGACTATGGCTACACCTTC. Protein: CSAHNRDYGYTF.

This chain joins TRBV28 and TRBJ2-3; TRBD1 might be the D (6 bases). The CDR3 is 17 residues long. The V end lost 6 bases, the J end lost 0 bases, and 19 bases lay between the germline ends. Germline V CDR1 and CDR2: MDHEN, SYDVKM. CDR3 protein: CASRDEMTGPSTDTQYF. CDR3 sequence (DNA): TGTGCCAGCAGGGATGAAATGACAGGCCCTAGCACAGATACGCAGTATTTT.

The CDR3 DNA is TGTGCCAGCAGTTTAGCCAAAGCCTACGAGCAGTACTTC. It is translated as CASSLAKAYEQYF. J is TRBJ2-7 and V is TRBV27; D gene uncertain. Deletions cut 2 bases from V and 2 bases from J, with 7 bases between. The length of the CDR3 is 13 residues. CDR1 and CDR2 (germline): MNHEY, SMNVEV (reference sequence).

The rearrangement uses TRBV30 and TRBJ2-7; the D gene is possibly TRBD1 (6 bases). Germline V gene data show CDR1 as GTSNPN and CDR2 as SVGIG (reference sequence). The CDR3 runs 16 residues. V lost 0 bases and J lost 6, with 21 bases in between. The CDR3 spells CAWSVAGRGLWGEQYF. The CDR3 DNA reads TGTGCCTGGAGTGTGGCGGGCAGGGGCTTGTGGGGCGAGCAGTACTTC.

V and J are TRBV4-3 and TRBJ2-3; perhaps TRBD2 as D (6 bases). The CDR3 covers 16 residues. Germline V CDR1 and CDR2: LGHNA, YSLEER. V lost 0 bases and J 3 bases, leaving 13 bases between the germline ends. The CDR3 DNA follows: TGCGCCAGCAGCCAAGAGGCAGGGAGGCGGACAGATACGCAGTATTTT. Translating it yields CASSQEAGRRTDTQYF.

The chain combines TRBV12-3 or TRBV12-4 with TRBJ1-5, with TRBD1 as a possible D gene (5 bases). The CDR3 contains 14 residues. Trimming left V 7 bases short and J 4 bases short, with 14 bases between. CDR3 DNA sequence: TGTGCCAGCAACCTGGGACTGACGAATCAGCCCCAGCATTTT. This encodes CASNLGLTNQPQHF.

The chain uses TRBV6-1 and TRBJ1-4, with 10 bases lining up with TRBD1. The CDR3 length is 18 residues. The germline V gene encodes CDR1 MNHNS and CDR2 SASEGT. V dropped 6 bases and J dropped 1; count of bases not matched to a gene: 11. The CDR3 DNA is TGTGCCAGCAGCGTGGGACAGGGGAGCAGTGGAACTAATGAAAAACTGTTTTTT. Its protein product is CASSVGQGSSGTNEKLFF.

V is TRBV3-1 and J is TRBJ2-7; 10 positions agree with TRBD1. The CDR3 runs to 14 residues. Germline-derived CDR1 and CDR2 are LGHDT and YNNKEL (reference sequence). J gave up 4 bases and V 4 bases, and 4 bases lay outside the gene matches. The CDR3 DNA reads TGTGCCAGCAGCCTCGGACAGGGGGAATACGAGCAGTACTTC. Residues: CASSLGQGEYEQYF.

The rearrangement uses TRBV10-3 and TRBJ2-7; the match to TRBD1 covers 7 bases. Germline CDR1 ENHRY, CDR2 SYGVKD. With 6 bases clipped from V and 6 bases from J, the junction kept 8 bases outside the gene matches. CDR3 length: 13 residues. The CDR3 reads CAIRVDAGGEQYF. The CDR3 DNA follows: TGTGCCATCAGGGTGGATGCAGGGGGCGAGCAGTACTTC.

This clonotype has only a few counts. The V and J genes are TRBV5-1 and TRBJ1-5; 7 bases are a match to TRBD1. The germline V gene encodes CDR1 SGHRS and CDR2 YFSETQ. The CDR3 length is 14 residues. V shed 0 bases, J shed 6 bases, and the junction held 3 bases outside the gene matches. CDR3 sequence: CASSLDRGGQPQHF. DNA for the CDR3: TGCGCCAGCAGCTTGGACAGGGGAGGTCAGCCCCAGCATTTT. Variable domain in full (rest from reference TRBV5-1 and TRBJ1-5): KAGVTQTPRYLIKTRGQQVTLSCSPISGHRSVSWYQQTPGQGLQFLFEYFSETQRNKGNFPGRFSGRQFSNSRSEMNVSTLELGDSALYLCASSLDRGGQPQHFGDGTRLSIL.

This clonotype was observed a few times. This chain links TRBV29-1 with TRBJ1-2; perhaps TRBD1 as D (5 bases). Trimming shortened V by 4 bases and J by 8 bases, and 11 bases separated the two germline ends. CDR3 length: 11 amino acids. Germline V gives CDR1 SQVTM, CDR2 ANQGSEA. The CDR3: CSVAQGQGYTF. The CDR3, as DNA: TGCAGCGTTGCCCAGGGTCAAGGCTACACCTTC.

This clonotype was found a few times. The chain is built from TRBV7-2 and TRBJ1-6, with D possibly TRBD1 on 5 matching bases. The germline V and J ends were trimmed by 3 bases and 7 bases, with 19 bases remaining between them. The germline CDR1 and CDR2 sequences are SGHTA and FQGNSA. CDR3 size: 17 residues. This chain's CDR3 is CASSLGGNRLFNSPLHF. In DNA form, the CDR3 reads TGTGCCAGCAGCTTGGGTGGGAACAGGCTGTTCAATTCACCCCTCCACTTT.

This chain joins TRBV5-6 and TRBJ2-5; 9 bases agree with TRBD2. The CDR3 contains 16 residues. The ends lost 4 bases at V and 2 bases at J; junction bases unmatched: 9. Germline-derived CDR1 and CDR2 are SGHDT and YYEEEE. The DNA of the CDR3 is TGTGCCAGCAGCCCAGGGACTAGCTACAGTCAAGAGACCCAGTACTTC. The encoded protein is CASSPGTSYSQETQYF.

The V and J genes are TRBV11-2 and TRBJ1-6; D remains ambiguous. There are 16 residues in the CDR3. Trimming removed 4 bases from V and 12 bases from J, with 22 bases in between. Germline CDR1 reads SGHAT; CDR2 reads FQNNGV. CDR3 in DNA: TGTGCCAGCAGCTCCTCGAAAATATCAGCTAGGTTACCCCTCCACTTT. Translated, it gives CASSSSKISARLPLHF.

This clonotype was counted a few times. The rearrangement links TRBV28 to TRBJ1-2; 7 bases map to TRBD1. There are 12 residues in the CDR3. V gave up 5 bases and J gave up 8 bases; unmatched junction bases: 5. Per germline, CDR1 MDHEN and CDR2 SYDVKM. CDR3: CASSKQGRGYTF. In DNA, the CDR3 is TGTGCCAGCAGTAAACAGGGGCGAGGCTACACCTTC.

There are a few counts of this clonotype. The chain joins TRBV9 to TRBJ1-2, with 10 bases aligning to TRBD1. V gave up 3 bases and J gave up 1 base; unmatched junction bases: 9. The length of the CDR3 is 17 residues. Germline CDR1 is SGDLS and CDR2 is YYNGEE. The CDR3 DNA sequence: TGTGCCAGCAGCGGTTTGACAGGGGGCGGTGGTAACTATGGCTACACCTTC. As protein: CASSGLTGGGGNYGYTF.

This clonotype has just a few counts. This sequence joins TRBV11-2 and TRBJ2-1, with D perhaps matching TRBD1 (6 bases). Per germline, CDR1 SGHAT and CDR2 FQNNGV. V was trimmed by 2 bases and J by 15 bases, leaving 14 bases between them. The CDR3 runs to 12 residues. This chain's CDR3 is CASSLWERGTFF. CDR3 sequence (DNA): TGTGCCAGCAGCTTATGGGAGAGGGGGACGTTCTTC.

V and J are TRBV9 and TRBJ1-5, with TRBD1 as a possible D gene (5 bases). The CDR3 has 15 residues. The germline gives CDR1 SGDLS, CDR2 YYNGEE. The V and J ends lost 0 bases and 2 bases respectively, with 9 bases between them. The CDR3 spells CASSVGGVGNQPQHF. The CDR3 bases are TGTGCCAGCAGCGTAGGGGGGGTAGGCAATCAGCCCCAGCATTTT. Combining the CDR3 with reference TRBV9 and TRBJ1-5 gives the whole variable domain DSGVTQTPKHLITATGQRVTLRCSPRSGDLSVYWYQQSLDQGLQFLIQYYNGEERAKGNILERFSAQQFPDLHSELNLSSLELGDSALYFCASSVGGVGNQPQHFGDGTRLSIL.

The chain couples TRBV20-1 to TRBJ1-4; a possible D gene is TRBD1 (5 bases). CDR1 and CDR2 (germline): DFQATT, SNEGSKA (reference sequence). The CDR3 has 11 amino acids. Trimming took 5 bases from V and 8 from J, leaving 9 bases between them. CDR3 in amino acids: CSAGEGEKLFF. The DNA of the CDR3 is TGCAGTGCTGGCGAGGGGGAAAAACTGTTTTTT.

This clonotype was counted between two and nine times. This sequence joins TRBV16 and TRBJ1-6, with D possibly being TRBD1 (5 bases). The V end lost 0 bases, the J end lost 9 bases, and 12 bases lay between the germline ends. Germline lookup yields CDR1 KGHSY and CDR2 FQNENV. This CDR3 contains 15 residues. The CDR3 spells CASSQSGGATSPLHF. In DNA, the CDR3 is TGTGCCAGCAGCCAATCGGGGGGAGCTACTTCACCCCTCCACTTT.